This entry lists 5 T cell receptor beta chains sequenced from one sample in a study of Tregs in tolerant kidney transplant recipients. TCRdb keeps only in-frame clones here, not all; method: immunoSEQ multiplex PCR. The sample includes tens of thousands of clones, 84% of them seen just once. Sequenced: CD4+ T cells from blood. The source is a human donor in good health.

This clone has only one observation. The rearrangement joins TRBV25-1 to TRBJ2-1, with 9 bases that match TRBD2. Germline V gene data show CDR1 as MGHDK and CDR2 as SYGVNS. The CDR3 contains 14 residues. After removal of 5 bases from V and 6 bases from J, the junction contained 5 bases not matched to a gene. The CDR3 region is CASSLAGALNEQFF. DNA of the CDR3: TGTGCCAGCAGTTTAGCGGGGGCCCTCAATGAGCAGTTCTTC.

The chain recombines TRBV7-2 with TRBJ2-7, with D perhaps TRBD1 (6 bases). Trimming shortened V by 1 base and J by 11 bases, and 15 bases separated the two germline ends. The CDR3 has 13 residues. The germline CDR1 and CDR2 sequences are SGHTA and FQGNSA. The CDR3 here is CASSLEPVRGKYF. CDR3 nucleotides: TGTGCCAGCAGCTTAGAGCCTGTGAGGGGGAAGTACTTC.

V and J are TRBV30 and TRBJ1-2; D remains unclear. V dropped 3 bases and J dropped 0 bases, with 8 bases sitting between them. Germline V gives CDR1 GTSNPN, CDR2 SVGIG (reference sequence). This CDR3 has 13 residues. CDR3 in amino acids: CAWSETPNYGYTF. The CDR3 nucleotides read TGTGCCTGGAGCGAGACACCTAACTATGGCTACACCTTC. The entire variable domain, with the rest obtained from reference TRBV30 and TRBJ1-2, is as follows: SQTIHQWPATLVQPVGSPLSLECTVEGTSNPNLYWYRQAAGRGLQLLFYSVGIGQISSEVPQNLSASRPQDRQFILSSKKLLLSDSGFYLCAWSETPNYGYTFGSGTRLTVV.

This chain connects TRBV5-4 to TRBJ1-1; D gene unclear. CDR3 length equals 15 residues. The germline gives CDR1 SGHNT, CDR2 YYREEE (reference sequence). Trimming stripped 6 bases from V and 2 bases from J, with 17 bases between. The CDR3 DNA reads as TGTGCCAGCACCTCTGGAAGAAGCATAAACACTGAAGCTTTCTTT. It translates to CASTSGRSINTEAFF.

The rearrangement joins TRBV19 to TRBJ2-7; 10 nucleotides align to TRBD1. The V gene end was trimmed by 9 bases and the J gene end by 4 bases; junction bases not matched to a gene: 9. The CDR3 runs to 14 residues. Germline lookup yields CDR1 LNHDA and CDR2 SQIVND (reference sequence). CDR3 region: CASSPDRGIYEQYF. CDR3 nucleotides: TGTGCCAGCTCCCCGGACAGGGGGATTTACGAGCAGTACTTC.